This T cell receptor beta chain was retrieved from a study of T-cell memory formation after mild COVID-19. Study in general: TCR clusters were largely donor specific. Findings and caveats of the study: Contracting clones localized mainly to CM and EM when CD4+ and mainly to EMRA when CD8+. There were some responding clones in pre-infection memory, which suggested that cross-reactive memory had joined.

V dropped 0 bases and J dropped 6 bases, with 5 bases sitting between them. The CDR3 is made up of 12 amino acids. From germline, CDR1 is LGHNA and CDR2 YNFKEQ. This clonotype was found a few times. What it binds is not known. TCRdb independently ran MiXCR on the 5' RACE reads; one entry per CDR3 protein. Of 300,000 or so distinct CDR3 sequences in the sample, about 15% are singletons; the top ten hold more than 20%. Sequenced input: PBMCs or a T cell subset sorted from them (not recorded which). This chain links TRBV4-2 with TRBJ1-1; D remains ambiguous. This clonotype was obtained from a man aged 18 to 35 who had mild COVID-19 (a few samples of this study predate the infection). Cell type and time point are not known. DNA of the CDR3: TGTGCCAGCAGCCAAGAGCAGGCTGAAGCTTTCTTT. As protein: CASSQEQAEAFF.